Following are 8 T cell receptor beta chains from one sample sequenced in a study of sequential checkpoint blockade in melanoma. Assay: immunoSEQ multiplex PCR; the TCRdb copy retains only in-frame clones and omits some. The repertoire holds approximately 15,000 clones, with 65% to 80% as singletons. Treatment specified: randomized to nivolumab then ipilimumab (arm A) or the reverse (arm B). Sequencing was performed on CD8+ T cells sorted from blood (inferred from file names), taken from a patient given nivolumab and ipilimumab in sequence. The receptors originated from a human donor with melanoma.

DNA for the CDR3: TGTGCCAGCAGCCAACAGTCCTACGAGCAGTACTTC. This sequence encodes CASSQQSYEQYF. The chain links TRBV14 to TRBJ2-7; D remains ambiguous. Germline V gene data show CDR1 as SGHDN and CDR2 as FVKESK. The V and J ends lost 2 bases and 1 base respectively, with 3 bases between them. The CDR3 contains 12 residues.

This sequence joins TRBV7-6 and TRBJ2-7; 7 bases line up with TRBD2. The trim removed 1 base at V and 6 bases at J, leaving 9 bases unmatched. Germline CDR1 reads SGHVS; CDR2 reads FNYEAQ. This CDR3 has 15 amino acids. The DNA of the CDR3 is TGTGCCAGCAGCTTAGTAGAGTCTGGGGGGGGCGAGCAGTACTTC. Translated: CASSLVESGGGEQYF.

This sequence joins TRBV9 and TRBJ2-1, with a weak D call TRBD1 (5 bases). V was trimmed by 3 bases and J by 9 bases, leaving 10 bases between them. The CDR3 sequence is 12 residues long. Germline-derived CDR1 and CDR2 are SGDLS and YYNGEE. CDR3 residues: CASSDRSFEQFF. In nucleotides, the CDR3 is TGTGCCAGCAGCGACAGGTCTTTTGAGCAGTTCTTC.

The chain employs TRBV4-1 and TRBJ2-2, with D uncertain. V was trimmed by 2 bases and J by 2 bases, leaving 6 bases between them. The CDR3 length is 14 residues. CDR1 is MGHRA and CDR2 is YSYEKL in the germline V gene. The CDR3 DNA sequence: TGCGCCAGCAGCCAATGGAGTAACACCGGGGAGCTGTTTTTT. Translating gives CASSQWSNTGELFF.

This clone was picked up a small number of times. This chain uses TRBV4-1 with TRBJ2-2, with no clear D. V shed 3 bases and J shed 5 bases, with 10 bases lying between them. The germline gives CDR1 MGHRA, CDR2 YSYEKL. The CDR3 loop spans 14 amino acids. This CDR3 is CASSHTTGTGELFF. The DNA of the CDR3 is TGCGCCAGCAGCCATACGACTGGGACCGGGGAGCTGTTTTTT.

This rearrangement joins TRBV18 to TRBJ2-5; 9 bases fit TRBD1. The germline V gene encodes CDR1 KGHSH and CDR2 LQKENI. The CDR3 consists of 14 residues. V was pared by 8 bases and J by 2 bases, with 6 bases of the junction left unmatched. The CDR3 loop reads CASAGQGTQETQYF. CDR3 bases: TGTGCCAGCGCCGGACAGGGGACTCAAGAGACCCAGTACTTC.

This clone was detected only once. V and J are TRBV6-4 and TRBJ2-3; 11 bases map to TRBD2. Germline loops: CDR1 MRHNA, CDR2 SNTAGT. The CDR3 has 14 residues. V shed 5 bases, J shed 7 bases, and the junction held 5 bases outside the gene matches. CDR3: CASSLSGGANTQYF. The CDR3 region has the DNA TGTGCCAGCAGTCTTAGCGGGGGGGCGAATACGCAGTATTTT.

CDR3 in DNA: TGTGCCAGCAGCTATAGTGGGCTAGCGAGAGATACGCAGTATTTT. Translated: CASSYSGLARDTQYF. The rearrangement joins TRBV7-8 to TRBJ2-3, with TRBD2 as a possible D gene (6 bases). Germline assignment: CDR1 SGHVS and CDR2 FQNEAQ. The ends were cut back, 4 bases at V and 5 bases at J, with 16 bases in the middle. CDR3 length: 15 amino acids.